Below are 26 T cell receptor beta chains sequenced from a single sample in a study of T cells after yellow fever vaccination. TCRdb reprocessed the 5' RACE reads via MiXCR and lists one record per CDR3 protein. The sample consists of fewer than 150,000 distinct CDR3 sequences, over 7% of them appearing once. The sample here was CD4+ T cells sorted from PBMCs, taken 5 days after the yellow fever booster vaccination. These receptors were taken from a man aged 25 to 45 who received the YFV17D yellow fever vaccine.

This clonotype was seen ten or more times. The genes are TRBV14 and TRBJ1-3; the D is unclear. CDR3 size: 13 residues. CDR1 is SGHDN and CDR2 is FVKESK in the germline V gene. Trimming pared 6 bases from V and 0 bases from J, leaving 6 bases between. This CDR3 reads CASSRTSGNTIYF. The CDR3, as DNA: TGTGCCAGCAGTCGTACCTCTGGAAACACCATATATTTT.

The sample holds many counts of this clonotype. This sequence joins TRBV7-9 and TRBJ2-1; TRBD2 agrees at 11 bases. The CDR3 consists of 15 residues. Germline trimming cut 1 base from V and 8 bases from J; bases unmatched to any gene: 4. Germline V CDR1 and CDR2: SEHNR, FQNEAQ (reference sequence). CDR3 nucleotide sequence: TGTGCCAGCAGCTTAGAACTAGCGGGGGTGCATGAGCAGTTCTTC. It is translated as CASSLELAGVHEQFF. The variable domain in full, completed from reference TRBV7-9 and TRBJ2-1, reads DTGVSQNPRHKITKRGQNVTFRCDPISEHNRLYWYRQTLGQGPEFLTYFQNEAQLEKSRLLSDRFSAERPKGSFSTLEIQRTEQGDSAMYLCASSLELAGVHEQFFGPGTRLTVL.

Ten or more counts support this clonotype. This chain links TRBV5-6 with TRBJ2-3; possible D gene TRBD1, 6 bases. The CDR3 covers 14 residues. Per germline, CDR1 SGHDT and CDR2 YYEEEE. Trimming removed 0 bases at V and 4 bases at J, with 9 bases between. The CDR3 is CASSLGGHSDTQYF. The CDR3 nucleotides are TGTGCCAGCAGCTTGGGGGGGCACTCAGATACGCAGTATTTT.

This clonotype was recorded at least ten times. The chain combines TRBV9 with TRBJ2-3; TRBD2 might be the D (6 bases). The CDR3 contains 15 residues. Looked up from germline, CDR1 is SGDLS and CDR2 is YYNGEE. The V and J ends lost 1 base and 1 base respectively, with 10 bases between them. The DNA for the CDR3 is TGTGCCAGCAGCGTACGACTAGGTGGCACAGATACGCAGTATTTT. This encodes CASSVRLGGTDTQYF.

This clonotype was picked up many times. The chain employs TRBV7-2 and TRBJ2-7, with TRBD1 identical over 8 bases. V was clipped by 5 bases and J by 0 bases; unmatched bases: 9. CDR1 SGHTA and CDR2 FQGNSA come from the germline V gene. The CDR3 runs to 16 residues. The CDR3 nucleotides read TGTGCCAGCAGCCCTAGAGGGGGGACAGGCTCCTACGAGCAGTACTTC. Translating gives CASSPRGGTGSYEQYF.

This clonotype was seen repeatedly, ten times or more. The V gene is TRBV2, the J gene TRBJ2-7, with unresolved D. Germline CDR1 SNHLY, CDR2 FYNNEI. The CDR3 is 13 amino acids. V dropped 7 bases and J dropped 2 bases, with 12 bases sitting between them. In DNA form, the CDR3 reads TGTGCCAGCATGTTCTGGACCACCTACGAGCAGTACTTC. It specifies CASMFWTTYEQYF.

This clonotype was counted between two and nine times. The CDR3, as DNA: TGTGCCAGCAGTACAGTATCCTACGAGCAGTACTTC. Its translation: CASSTVSYEQYF. The chain couples TRBV28 to TRBJ2-7, with D unclear. V was cut by 5 bases and J by 1 base, with 6 bases left in between. The germline gives CDR1 MDHEN, CDR2 SYDVKM. There are 12 residues in the CDR3.

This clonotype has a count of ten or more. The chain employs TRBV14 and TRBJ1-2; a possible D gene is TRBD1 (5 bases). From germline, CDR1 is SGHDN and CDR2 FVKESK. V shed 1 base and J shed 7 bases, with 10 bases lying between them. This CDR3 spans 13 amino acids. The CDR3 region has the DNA TGTGCCAGCAGCCAAGTCAGGGAGCCTGGCTACACCTTC. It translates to CASSQVREPGYTF.

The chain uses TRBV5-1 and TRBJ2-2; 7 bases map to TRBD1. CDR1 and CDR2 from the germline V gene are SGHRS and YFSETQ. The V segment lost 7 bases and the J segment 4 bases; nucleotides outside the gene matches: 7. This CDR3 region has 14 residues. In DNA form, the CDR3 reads TGCGCCAGCCTTCAGGGGGAAGGCACCGGGGAGCTGTTTTTT. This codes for CASLQGEGTGELFF. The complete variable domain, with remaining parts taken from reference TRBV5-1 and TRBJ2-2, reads KAGVTQTPRYLIKTRGQQVTLSCSPISGHRSVSWYQQTPGQGLQFLFEYFSETQRNKGNFPGRFSGRQFSNSRSEMNVSTLELGDSALYLCASLQGEGTGELFFGEGSRLTVL.

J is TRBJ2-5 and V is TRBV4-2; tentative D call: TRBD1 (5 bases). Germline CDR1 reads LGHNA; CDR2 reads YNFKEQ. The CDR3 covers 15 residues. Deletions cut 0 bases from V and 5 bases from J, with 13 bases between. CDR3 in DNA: TGTGCCAGCAGCCAAGAACCTAGGGGCCGGGAGACCCAGTACTTC. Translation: CASSQEPRGRETQYF.

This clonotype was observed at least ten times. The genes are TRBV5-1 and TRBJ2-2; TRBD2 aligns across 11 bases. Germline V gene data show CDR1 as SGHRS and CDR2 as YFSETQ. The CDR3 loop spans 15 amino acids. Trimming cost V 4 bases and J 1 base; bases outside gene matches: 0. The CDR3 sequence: CASSGTSGNTGELFF. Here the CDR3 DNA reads TGCGCCAGCAGCGGGACTAGCGGGAACACCGGGGAGCTGTTTTTT.

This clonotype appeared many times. CDR3 bases: TGTGCCAGCAGCTTAGGGGAAGGGCAGGAAGAGTTCTTC. The encoded protein is CASSLGEGQEEFF. V is TRBV7-3 and J is TRBJ2-1; D gene unclear. The CDR3 has 13 residues. With 2 bases removed from V and 14 bases from J, the gap between germline ends came to 16 bases. The germline gives CDR1 SGHTA, CDR2 FQGTGA.

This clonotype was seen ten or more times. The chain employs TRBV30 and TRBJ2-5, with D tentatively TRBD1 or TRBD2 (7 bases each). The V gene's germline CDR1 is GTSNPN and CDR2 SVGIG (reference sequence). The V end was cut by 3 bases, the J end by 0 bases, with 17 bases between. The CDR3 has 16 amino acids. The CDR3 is CAWSSGGRGYQETQYF. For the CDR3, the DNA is TGTGCCTGGAGCTCGGGAGGCAGGGGGTACCAAGAGACCCAGTACTTC.

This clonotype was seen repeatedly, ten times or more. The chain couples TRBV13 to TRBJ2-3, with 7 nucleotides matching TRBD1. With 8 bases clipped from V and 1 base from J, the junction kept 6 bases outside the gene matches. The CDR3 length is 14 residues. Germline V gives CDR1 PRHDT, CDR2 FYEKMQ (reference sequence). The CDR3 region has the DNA TGTGCCAGCTGTAGGGGGCGAGGCACAGATACGCAGTATTTT. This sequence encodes CASCRGRGTDTQYF. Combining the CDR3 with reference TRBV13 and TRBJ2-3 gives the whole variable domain AAGVIQSPRHLIKEKRETATLKCYPIPRHDTVYWYQQGPGQDPQFLISFYEKMQSDKGSIPDRFSAQQFSDYHSELNMSSLELGDSALYFCASCRGRGTDTQYFGPGTRLTVL.

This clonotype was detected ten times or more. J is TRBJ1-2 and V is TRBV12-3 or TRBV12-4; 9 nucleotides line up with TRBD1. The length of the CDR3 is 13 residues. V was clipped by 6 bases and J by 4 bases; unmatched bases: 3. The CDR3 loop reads CASSLDRGYGYTF. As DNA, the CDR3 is TGTGCCAGCAGCCTGGACAGGGGCTATGGCTACACCTTC.

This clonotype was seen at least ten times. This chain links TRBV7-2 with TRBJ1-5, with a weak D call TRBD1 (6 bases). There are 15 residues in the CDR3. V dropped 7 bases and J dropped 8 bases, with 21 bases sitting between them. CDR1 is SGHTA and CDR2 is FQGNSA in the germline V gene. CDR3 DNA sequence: TGTGCCAGCACCTCGAGTAGGGGGGGTGGGGAGCCCCAGCATTTT. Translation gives CASTSSRGGGEPQHF. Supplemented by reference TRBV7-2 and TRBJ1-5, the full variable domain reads GAGVSQSPSNKVTEKGKDVELRCDPISGHTALYWYRQSLGQGLEFLIYFQGNSAPDKSGLPSDRFSAERTGGSVSTLTIQRTQQEDSAVYLCASTSSRGGGEPQHFGDGTRLSIL.

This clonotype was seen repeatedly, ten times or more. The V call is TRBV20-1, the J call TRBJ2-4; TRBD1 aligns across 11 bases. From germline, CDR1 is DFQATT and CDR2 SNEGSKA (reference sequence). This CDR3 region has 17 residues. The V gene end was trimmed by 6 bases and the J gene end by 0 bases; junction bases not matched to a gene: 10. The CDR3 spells CSALDRGPLLAKNIQYF. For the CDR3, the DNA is TGCAGTGCCTTGGACAGGGGGCCCCTTTTAGCCAAAAACATTCAGTACTTC.

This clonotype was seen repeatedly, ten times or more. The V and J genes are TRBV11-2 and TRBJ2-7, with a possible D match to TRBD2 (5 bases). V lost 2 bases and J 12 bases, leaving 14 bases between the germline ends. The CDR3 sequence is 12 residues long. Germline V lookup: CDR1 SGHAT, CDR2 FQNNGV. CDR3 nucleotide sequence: TGTGCCAGCAGCTTATTGGTCGCCGAGGGGTACTTC. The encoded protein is CASSLLVAEGYF.

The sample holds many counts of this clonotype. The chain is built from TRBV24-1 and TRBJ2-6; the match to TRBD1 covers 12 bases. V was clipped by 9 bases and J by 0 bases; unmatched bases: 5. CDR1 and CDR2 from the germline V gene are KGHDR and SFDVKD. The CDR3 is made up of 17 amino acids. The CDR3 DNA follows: TGTGCCACCGTGGGACAGGGGGCCCTCTCTGGGGCCAACGTCCTGACTTTC. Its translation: CATVGQGALSGANVLTF.

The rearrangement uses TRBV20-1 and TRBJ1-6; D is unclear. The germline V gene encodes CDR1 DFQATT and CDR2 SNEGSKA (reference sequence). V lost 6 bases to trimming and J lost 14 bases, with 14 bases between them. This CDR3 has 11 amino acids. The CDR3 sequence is CSAPLVLSLHF. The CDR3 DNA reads TGCAGTGCGCCCCTAGTCCTTTCCCTCCACTTT.

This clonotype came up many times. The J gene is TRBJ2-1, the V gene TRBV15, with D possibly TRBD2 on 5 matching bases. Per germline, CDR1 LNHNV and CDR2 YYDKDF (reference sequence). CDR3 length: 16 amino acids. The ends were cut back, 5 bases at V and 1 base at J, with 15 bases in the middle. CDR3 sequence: CATSLEGGPSYNEQFF. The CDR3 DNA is TGTGCCACCAGCCTAGAGGGCGGGCCTTCCTACAATGAGCAGTTCTTC.

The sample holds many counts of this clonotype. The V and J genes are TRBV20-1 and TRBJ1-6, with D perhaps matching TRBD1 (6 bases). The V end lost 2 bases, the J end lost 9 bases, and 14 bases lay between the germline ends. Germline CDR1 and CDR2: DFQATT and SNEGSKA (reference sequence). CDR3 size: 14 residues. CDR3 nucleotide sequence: TGCAGTGCTAGAATCGGGACATTGTTTTCACCCCTCCACTTT. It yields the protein CSARIGTLFSPLHF.

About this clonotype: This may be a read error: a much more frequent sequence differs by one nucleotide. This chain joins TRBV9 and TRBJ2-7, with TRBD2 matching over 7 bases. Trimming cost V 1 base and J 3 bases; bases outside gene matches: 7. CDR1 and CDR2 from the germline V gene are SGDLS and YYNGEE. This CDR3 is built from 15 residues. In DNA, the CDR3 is TGTGCCAGCAGCGTATGCGGGAGAGAAGGCTACGAGCAGTACTTC. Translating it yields CASSVCGREGYEQYF.

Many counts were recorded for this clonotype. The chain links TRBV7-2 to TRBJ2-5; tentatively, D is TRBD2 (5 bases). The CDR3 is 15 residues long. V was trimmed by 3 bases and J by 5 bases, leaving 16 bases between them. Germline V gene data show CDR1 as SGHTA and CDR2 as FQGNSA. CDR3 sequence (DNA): TGTGCCAGCAGCTTGGGAAGGAGGACCCAGGAGACCCAGTACTTC. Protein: CASSLGRRTQETQYF.

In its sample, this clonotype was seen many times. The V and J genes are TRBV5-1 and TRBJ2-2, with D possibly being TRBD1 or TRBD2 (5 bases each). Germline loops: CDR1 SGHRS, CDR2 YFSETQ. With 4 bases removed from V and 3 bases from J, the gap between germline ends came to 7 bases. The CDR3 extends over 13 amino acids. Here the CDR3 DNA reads TGCGCCAGCAGCCGGGGCGACACCGGGGAGCTGTTTTTT. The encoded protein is CASSRGDTGELFF.

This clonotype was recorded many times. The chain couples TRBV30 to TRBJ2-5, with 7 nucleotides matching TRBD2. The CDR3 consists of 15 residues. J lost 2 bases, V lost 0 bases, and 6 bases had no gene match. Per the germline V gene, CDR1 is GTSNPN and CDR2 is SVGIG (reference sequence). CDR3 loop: CAWSVGGVYQETQYF. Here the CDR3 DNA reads TGTGCCTGGAGTGTGGGAGGGGTCTATCAAGAGACCCAGTACTTC.